Listed here are 2 T cell receptor beta chains from one sample, sequenced in a study of regulatory and conventional T cells in RAG deficiency (dated 2017 in TCRdb). Receptor amplification or capture employed the immunoSEQ multiplex PCR assay. The immuneACCESS repertoire file appears here via TCRdb, limited to in-frame rearrangements. These files lack a portion of the clones; in checked studies, under half of the deficit traces to unresolved V genes, and the cause of the others is not known. This sample lists roughly 32,000 clones; roughly 90% were detected once. Jointly, the top ten make up about 13% of the sample. These records were also assigned to another study, of regulatory T cells. The second source states: The multiplex PCR used 52 forward TRBV primers and 13 reverse TRBJ primers, with assay-based and computational corrections for amplification bias.

Sequenced material: CD8+ T cells sorted from blood. The receptor set was obtained from a human donor in good health.

The rearrangement uses TRBV6-5 and TRBJ1-1, with D tentatively TRBD1 (5 bases). Germline loops: CDR1 MNHEY, CDR2 SVGAGI. The CDR3 spans 12 residues. In DNA, the CDR3 is TGTGCTACACAGGATCGTGGTACTGAAGCTTTCTTT. It encodes CATQDRGTEAFF.

The V call is TRBV20-1, the J call TRBJ2-3, with D uncertain. Between the trimmed V and J ends, which lost 7 bases and 6 bases, there was a span of 11 bases. CDR3 length: 11 residues. Germline V gene data show CDR1 as DFQATT and CDR2 as SNEGSKA (reference sequence). CDR3 bases: TGCAGTGTCACTAAGGCGGATACGCAGTATTTT. It encodes CSVTKADTQYF.